This T cell receptor (beta chain) derives from a study of siplizumab effects on memory and regulatory T cells. Study-level results: Versus under 35% in controls, the mappable alloreactive CD4+ clones averaged around 69% Treg-derived with siplizumab. No naive or memory phenotype could be assigned to roughly 80-95% of proliferating clones. Whether proliferating Tregs in siplizumab cultures suppress was not functionally confirmed.

Sequencing used immunoSEQ multiplex PCR; TCRdb keeps in-frame clones, though not all of them. The data hold about 40,000 clones, with roughly 90% observed a single time. On this clone itself: Antigen: not known.

V was pared by 0 bases and J by 7 bases, with 9 bases of the junction left unmatched. CDR1 is SGDLS, CDR2 YYNGEE, per germline. The CDR3 spans 16 residues. A few pairs of donors had their unstimulated naive, memory, effector memory and TEMRA subsets sequenced. This sequence originates from a human donor in good health. J is TRBJ2-1 and V is TRBV9, with 8 bases aligning to TRBD2. The sequencing input was naive CD4+ T cells sorted from blood. Here the CDR3 reads CASSVDPGGPRNEQFF. The CDR3 DNA is TGTGCCAGCAGCGTAGATCCGGGAGGGCCGCGAAATGAGCAGTTCTTC.